This T cell receptor beta chain was sequenced in a study of CD8+ T cells in alopecia areata. On this clone itself: Its antigen is currently unknown.

Findings and limits, study-wide: The study also sequences resident alphabeta T cells of normal skin in scalp samples.

Isolated RNA was reverse transcribed into cDNA used as the sequencing template. Clones were sequenced by immunoSEQ multiplex PCR, and TCRdb holds only the in-frame ones, with some missing. Here the sample spans about 210,000 clones, more than 60% being singletons. As for treatment: oral pan-JAK inhibitor, 5-10 mg twice daily. Sequences were derived from CD4+ T cells sorted from blood, sampled at roughly week 45, from a patient treated with tofacitinib. The sequence derives from a human donor with alopecia areata.

CDR3 sequence (DNA): TGTGCCAGCAGCCCCAAATTCTCGGACTACCTCCAAGAGACCCAGTACTTC. This sequence encodes CASSPKFSDYLQETQYF. The chain combines TRBV4-2 with TRBJ2-5, with D perhaps matching TRBD2 (6 bases). The CDR3 has 17 amino acids. The germline V and J ends were trimmed by 4 bases and 1 base, with 19 bases remaining between them. Germline CDR1 reads LGHNA; CDR2 reads YNFKEQ.